This T cell receptor beta chain was sequenced during a study of OX40 agonist ivuxolimab in advanced cancers. As for the study in general: An anti-OX40 (CD134) antibody with agonistic activity, ivuxolimab, was administered to patients. Eligibility rules accepted prior anti-PD-1, anti-PD-L1 or anti-CTLA-4 therapy, and roughly 40% had some.

Study results and caveats: Averaging showed that CD8+ T cells had more expanded clones than CD4+ did. Blood T cells, both CD4+ and CD8+, expanded clonally by week 6 at 0.1 to 3.0 mg/kg.

Trimming took off 3 bases at V and 7 bases at J, with 16 bases between the two ends. The germline gives CDR1 KGHSH, CDR2 LQKENI. CDR3 size: 15 residues. About this clone itself: What it recognizes is unknown.

Produced via immunoSEQ multiplex PCR; TCRdb's table is partial and in-frame only. The sample includes about 94,000 clones, roughly 87% seen only once; the top ten take about 0.3%. The sequence derives from an adult with an advanced solid tumor such as melanoma, head and neck, liver or kidney cancer. This chain connects TRBV18 to TRBJ1-5; a possible D gene is TRBD1 (6 bases). The specimen was CD4+ or CD8+ T cells sorted from blood, collected in a trial of the OX40 agonist ivuxolimab. CDR3 nucleotide sequence: TGTGCCAGCTCACCGGGGGGCGAACAGGGCCAGCCCCAGCATTTT. Translation: CASSPGGEQGQPQHF.